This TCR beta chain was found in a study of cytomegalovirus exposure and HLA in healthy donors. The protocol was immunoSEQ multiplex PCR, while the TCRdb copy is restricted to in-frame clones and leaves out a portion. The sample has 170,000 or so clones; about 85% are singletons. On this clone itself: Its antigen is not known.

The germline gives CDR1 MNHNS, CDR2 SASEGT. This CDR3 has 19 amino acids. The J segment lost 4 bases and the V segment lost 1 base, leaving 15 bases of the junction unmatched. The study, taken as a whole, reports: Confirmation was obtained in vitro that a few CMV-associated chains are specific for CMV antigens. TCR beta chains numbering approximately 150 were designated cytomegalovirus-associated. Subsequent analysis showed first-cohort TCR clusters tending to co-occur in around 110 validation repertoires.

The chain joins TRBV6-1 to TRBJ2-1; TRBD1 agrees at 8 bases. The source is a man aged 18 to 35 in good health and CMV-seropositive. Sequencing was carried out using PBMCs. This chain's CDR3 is CASSEGRVRGRSHYNEQFF. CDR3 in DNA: TGTGCCAGCAGTGAAGGTCGAGTCAGGGGGCGCTCTCATTACAATGAGCAGTTCTTC.